These 31 T cell receptor beta chains were all obtained from the same sample, sequenced in a study of blood T cells in healthy people across ages. A sample-barcoded 5' primer and a J-beta primer mix were used in a second PCR of roughly 6 to 11 cycles. TCRdb re-derived calls from the 5' RACE reads in MiXCR, one entry per CDR3 protein. Counted here are about 800,000 distinct CDR3 sequences, 20% to 25% occurring once; the ten biggest clones make up approximately 4%. These records were also assigned to another study, of T cells of mothers and their children.

Sequenced: blood. The receptors shown here come from a boy between 5 and 17 years old in good health.

J is TRBJ2-7 and V is TRBV28, with D maybe TRBD1 (6 bases). The germline gives CDR1 MDHEN, CDR2 SYDVKM. The CDR3 has 15 amino acids. V was shortened by 7 bases and J by 1 base, with 17 bases between the two germline ends. The CDR3 DNA reads as TGTGCCAGCACCCCCAGACAGGCGGCTTCCTACGAGCAGTACTTC. Its translation: CASTPRQAASYEQYF.

This rearrangement joins TRBV11-2 to TRBJ2-5; D possibly corresponds to TRBD2 (6 bases). This CDR3 is built from 17 residues. The germline V gene has CDR1 SGHAT and CDR2 FQNNGV. Between the trimmed V and J ends, which lost 1 base and 0 bases, there was a span of 15 bases. This CDR3 is CASSLGGIAENQETQYF. CDR3 in DNA: TGTGCCAGCAGCTTAGGTGGGATAGCGGAAAACCAAGAGACCCAGTACTTC.

The V call is TRBV9, the J call TRBJ2-2; D is ambiguous. This CDR3 is built from 15 residues. V was clipped by 4 bases and J by 2 bases, with 12 bases between them. Looked up from germline, CDR1 is SGDLS and CDR2 is YYNGEE. The CDR3 is CASSSRRANTGELFF. CDR3 nucleotide sequence: TGTGCCAGCAGCTCACGACGGGCAAACACCGGGGAGCTGTTTTTT.

Concerning this clonotype: One end of the junction varies from germline; a read error may be responsible. The V and J genes are TRBV6-2 or TRBV6-3 and TRBJ1-2; D possibly corresponds to TRBD1 (6 bases). CDR3 size: 14 residues. Looked up from germline, CDR1 is MNHEY and CDR2 is SVGEGT. As DNA, the CDR3 is TGTGCCAGCAGCCTACCGGGGGGGCTTGGAGGCTACCCCTTC. Protein: CASSLPGGLGGYPF.

The V call is TRBV4-1, the J call TRBJ1-1, with D perhaps TRBD1 (6 bases). Germline V lookup: CDR1 MGHRA, CDR2 YSYEKL. The V end was cut by 5 bases, the J end by 10 bases, with 23 bases between. The CDR3 consists of 15 residues. CDR3 residues: CASSSPVGDTGLAFF. The CDR3 DNA follows: TGCGCCAGCAGCTCCCCGGTCGGGGACACCGGTCTAGCTTTCTTT.

V is TRBV5-1 and J is TRBJ1-3; D is undetermined. CDR1 is SGHRS, CDR2 YFSETQ, per germline. The CDR3 sequence is 16 residues long. The V gene lost 0 bases and the J gene lost 0 bases, with 10 bases spanning the gap. DNA of the CDR3: TGCGCCAGCAGCTTGGCCCTTCCGGGCTCTGGAAACACCATATATTTT. The encoded protein is CASSLALPGSGNTIYF.

The gene calls are TRBV6-5 and TRBJ2-4; 8 positions match TRBD2. Germline-derived CDR1 and CDR2 are MNHEY and SVGAGI. This CDR3 is 16 amino acids long. V shed 5 bases and J 8 bases; nucleotides not matched to a gene: 14. The CDR3, as DNA: TGTGCCAGCAGTCCCCGGGGGGGCGGACCCAGGGACATTCAGTACTTC. Translated, it gives CASSPRGGGPRDIQYF.

The chain employs TRBV20-1 and TRBJ2-7; TRBD2 agrees at 9 bases. In germline, CDR1 is DFQATT, CDR2 SNEGSKA (reference sequence). Unmatched junction bases numbered 13, after V lost 3 bases and J lost 4 bases. The CDR3 sequence is 16 residues long. CDR3 bases: TGCAGTGCTAGCGGGTACCCAGCGGGAGGCGCATACGAGCAGTACTTC. This encodes CSASGYPAGGAYEQYF.

This chain links TRBV27 with TRBJ2-3; D remains unclear. There are 16 residues in the CDR3. The germline gives CDR1 MNHEY, CDR2 SMNVEV (reference sequence). Trimming stripped 6 bases from V and 0 bases from J, with 16 bases between. The CDR3 here is CASRSIIEISTDTQYF. The DNA for the CDR3 is TGTGCCAGCAGATCGATAATAGAGATTAGCACAGATACGCAGTATTTT.

The sample holds a few counts of this clonotype. The V and J genes are TRBV6-1 and TRBJ2-1; 7 bases map to TRBD1. The CDR3 contains 15 residues. Germline-derived CDR1 and CDR2 are MNHNS and SASEGT. The V and J ends lost 1 base and 4 bases, in that order; junction bases with no gene match: 4. The CDR3 DNA reads TGTGCCAGCAGTGAAGGTGGGACAGTTTACAATGAGCAGTTCTTC. Translation: CASSEGGTVYNEQFF.

The V and J genes are TRBV19 and TRBJ2-2, with 11 nucleotides matching TRBD2. In germline, CDR1 is LNHDA, CDR2 SQIVND (reference sequence). Losses at the gene ends were 8 bases for V and 5 bases for J; bases not matched to a gene: 7. This CDR3 has 15 amino acids. In DNA, the CDR3 is TGTGCCAGTCTTACTAGCGGGGGTTTTACCGGGGAGCTGTTTTTT. As protein: CASLTSGGFTGELFF.

A few counts support this clonotype. Sequence at one end of the junction differs from germline and may be a read error. The V call is TRBV10-3, the J call TRBJ2-5; tentatively, D is TRBD1 (5 bases). The CDR3 extends over 13 amino acids. Per the germline V gene, CDR1 is ENHRY and CDR2 is SYGVKD. In DNA form, the CDR3 reads TGTGCCATCAGTTTGACAGAACAAGAGACCCAGTGCTTC. Its translation is CAISLTEQETQCF.

This clonotype came up a few times. The V and J genes are TRBV4-1 and TRBJ2-7, with TRBD1 matching over 7 bases. V was clipped by 1 base and J by 4 bases; unmatched bases: 13. The CDR3 spans 17 residues. CDR1 and CDR2 (germline): MGHRA, YSYEKL. CDR3 protein: CASSQVMPGTEPYEQYF. CDR3 DNA: TGCGCCAGCAGCCAAGTTATGCCCGGGACAGAGCCTTACGAGCAGTACTTC.

A few counts support this clonotype. This sequence joins TRBV4-1 and TRBJ2-1; 12 positions agree with TRBD1. With the DNA end fitting TRBJ2-5 better, the J assignment may be wrong. In germline, CDR1 is MGHRA, CDR2 YSYEKL. This CDR3 contains 18 residues. The CDR3 bases are TGCGCCAGCAGCCAAGATTTAAGGGACAGGGGGCTTTGGGAGACCCAGTACTTC. Its translation: CASSQDLRDRGLWETQYF.

The chain has TRBV24-1 and TRBJ2-5, with 8 positions matching TRBD1. The J call is uncertain, as TRBJ2-1 better fits the DNA end. This CDR3 region has 13 residues. The V gene's germline CDR1 is KGHDR and CDR2 SFDVKD. CDR3 in amino acids: CATSERTGNEQFF. The DNA of the CDR3 is TGTGCCACCAGTGAGCGGACAGGGAATGAGCAGTTCTTC.

The table lists this clonotype with a few counts. This CDR3 reads CAISDEGEQFF. The CDR3 DNA follows: TGTGCCATCAGTGATGAGGGTGAGCAGTTCTTC. The chain links TRBV10-3 to TRBJ2-5, with a weak D call TRBD2 (5 bases). The DNA end is more similar to TRBJ2-1, so the J call may be wrong. There are 11 residues in the CDR3. From germline, CDR1 is ENHRY and CDR2 SYGVKD.

CDR3 coding DNA: TGTGCCTGGAGTGTACGTAGTCAAGAGACCCAGTACTTC. Its translation: CAWSVRSQETQYF. The chain uses TRBV30 and TRBJ2-5; D is ambiguous. Looked up from germline, CDR1 is GTSNPN and CDR2 is SVGIG (reference sequence). The V gene lost 0 bases and the J gene lost 2 bases, with 7 bases spanning the gap. The CDR3 extends over 13 amino acids.

There are a few counts of this clonotype. V usage is TRBV5-1 and J usage is TRBJ1-1; the D is unclear. The CDR3 has 12 amino acids. Per the germline V gene, CDR1 is SGHRS and CDR2 is YFSETQ. V lost 4 bases to trimming and J lost 4 bases, with 8 bases between them. The CDR3 region has the DNA TGCGCCAGCAGCGGCGTCGGCACTGAAGCTTTCTTT. This encodes CASSGVGTEAFF.

V usage is TRBV4-3 and J usage is TRBJ2-1; TRBD2 matches 9 bases. CDR1 and CDR2 from the germline V gene are LGHNA and YSLEER. V dropped 1 base and J dropped 8; count of bases not matched to a gene: 9. The CDR3 has 16 residues. CDR3 nucleotides: TGCGCCAGCAGCCAAGCGCGGGCTAGCGGGATCTATGAGCAGTTCTTC. As protein: CASSQARASGIYEQFF.

This clonotype was detected only a few times. The chain couples TRBV20-1 to TRBJ1-2; D gene uncertain. Trimming took off 6 bases at V and 4 bases at J, with 18 bases between the two ends. The germline gives CDR1 DFQATT, CDR2 SNEGSKA (reference sequence). This CDR3 has 14 residues. CDR3 DNA sequence: TGCAGTGCCCCACCCGCCGGATTAGGCTATGGCTACACCTTC. This encodes CSAPPAGLGYGYTF.

The chain carries TRBV5-1 and TRBJ1-3; 7 bases are a match to TRBD1. The CDR3 consists of 15 residues. The ends lost 4 bases at V and 4 bases at J; junction bases unmatched: 8. The germline V gene has CDR1 SGHRS and CDR2 YFSETQ. The DNA for the CDR3 is TGCGCCAGCAGCCCAAACGACAGGGCCGGAAACACCATATATTTT. This translates into CASSPNDRAGNTIYF.

This clonotype was detected a few times. The rearrangement joins TRBV29-1 to TRBJ2-2; 7 bases are a match to TRBD1. This CDR3 contains 14 residues. With 7 bases clipped from V and 2 bases from J, the junction kept 7 bases outside the gene matches. In germline, CDR1 is SQVTM, CDR2 ANQGSEA. The CDR3 DNA follows: TGCAGCGCCGCGGACAGGACAAACACCGGGGAGCTGTTTTTT. Translation gives CSAADRTNTGELFF.

V and J are TRBV24-1 and TRBJ1-3, with D unclear. V lost 1 base, J lost 4 bases, and 1 base lay in between. The CDR3 runs to 12 residues. Germline V lookup: CDR1 KGHDR, CDR2 SFDVKD. The CDR3 DNA reads as TGTGCCACCAGTGATTTCGGAAACACCATATATTTT. This sequence encodes CATSDFGNTIYF.

Only one count was recorded for this clonotype. The V and J genes are TRBV28 and TRBJ2-7; D might be TRBD2 (6 bases). Looked up from germline, CDR1 is MDHEN and CDR2 is SYDVKM. CDR3 size: 11 residues. V shed 11 bases and J shed 7 bases, with 15 bases lying between them. CDR3 sequence (DNA): TGTGCCGGCGGAGGGGCGCGTGAGCAGTACTTC. Its translation: CAGGGAREQYF.

This clonotype was found a few times. J is TRBJ2-5 and V is TRBV2, with TRBD2 matching 8 bases. Unmatched junction bases numbered 7, after V lost 8 bases and J lost 5 bases. There are 13 residues in the CDR3. The germline CDR1 and CDR2 sequences are SNHLY and FYNNEI. The CDR3 loop reads CASGGGTTETQYF. CDR3 sequence (DNA): TGTGCCAGCGGCGGGGGGACCACGGAGACCCAGTACTTC.

This clonotype appeared a few times. The CDR3 reads CSTFDATNEKLFF. CDR3 sequence (DNA): TGCAGTACCTTCGACGCAACTAATGAAAAACTGTTTTTT. This chain connects TRBV20-1 to TRBJ1-4; the D is unclear. V gave up 8 bases and J gave up 0 bases, with 10 bases separating them. The length of the CDR3 is 13 residues. Germline lookup yields CDR1 DFQATT and CDR2 SNEGSKA (reference sequence).

V and J are TRBV29-1 and TRBJ2-6; D might be TRBD1 or TRBD2, each matching 5 bases. V was trimmed by 7 bases and J by 2 bases, leaving 9 bases between them. CDR1 and CDR2 from the germline V gene are SQVTM and ANQGSEA. This CDR3 comprises 13 residues. CDR3 residues: CSAVGAGANVLTF. The CDR3 DNA follows: TGCAGCGCGGTGGGGGCTGGGGCCAACGTCCTGACTTTC.

A few counts support this clonotype. This chain joins TRBV29-1 and TRBJ2-7; 9 bases fit TRBD2. The CDR3 is 15 amino acids. Losses at the gene ends were 1 base for V and 2 bases for J; bases not matched to a gene: 6. Germline loops: CDR1 SQVTM, CDR2 ANQGSEA. Here the CDR3 reads CSVEGATSGTYEQYF. The CDR3 DNA reads TGCAGCGTTGAAGGGGCGACTAGCGGAACCTACGAGCAGTACTTC.

The V and J genes are TRBV6-5 and TRBJ2-1, with D possibly being TRBD1 or TRBD2 (5 bases each). The CDR3 runs 15 residues. With 0 bases removed from V and 10 bases from J, the gap between germline ends came to 16 bases. Germline values: CDR1 MNHEY, CDR2 SVGAGI. This CDR3 is CASSYSGTGLEEQFF. CDR3 nucleotide sequence: TGTGCCAGCAGTTACTCCGGGACGGGGCTGGAGGAGCAGTTCTTC.

This clonotype was seen only a few times. V usage is TRBV19 and J usage is TRBJ1-1, with a possible D match to TRBD1 (6 bases). The CDR3 loop spans 12 amino acids. The germline V gene has CDR1 LNHDA and CDR2 SQIVND (reference sequence). V gave up 10 bases and J gave up 1 base, with 10 bases separating them. CDR3 protein: CATKTGNTEAFF. Written as DNA, the CDR3 is TGTGCCACCAAGACAGGGAACACTGAAGCTTTCTTT.

The chain links TRBV20-1 to TRBJ2-3; D perhaps matches TRBD2 (5 bases). The germline V gene has CDR1 DFQATT and CDR2 SNEGSKA (reference sequence). There are 13 residues in the CDR3. The CDR3 sequence: CRARPGFTDTQYF. For the CDR3, the DNA is TGCAGGGCGAGGCCGGGGTTCACAGATACGCAGTATTTT.